What follows describes a single TCR beta chain. Study processing details: Reference gene primer amplification gave nucleated cell count estimates. TCRdb's table, derived via immunoSEQ multiplex PCR, lists solely in-frame clones and lacks some. For V, J and clone size, that table is used; D and trimming come from the DNA. The sample gives about 240,000 clones, 86% of which show up once; roughly 12% is in the top ten. These data come from a study of blood T cell repertoires in COVID-19. As for the study in general: The United States, Italy and Spain provided the acute and convalescent COVID-19 samples. In each case, the material was cDNA or gDNA derived from T cells, B-cell-depleted T cells, or PBMCs.

Trimming took off 5 bases at V and 8 bases at J, with 9 bases between the two ends. Germline loops: CDR1 MDHEN, CDR2 SYDVKM. This CDR3 contains 11 residues. The sequencing input was peripheral blood. This TCR came from a man at least 80 years old with acute or convalescent COVID-19. This chain connects TRBV28 to TRBJ1-2, with no clear D. This CDR3 is CASSDQRGYTF. In nucleotides, the CDR3 is TGTGCCAGCAGTGATCAGAGGGGCTACACCTTC.